These 20 T cell receptor beta chains were all obtained from the same sample, sequenced in a study of blood T cell repertoires in COVID-19. Clones were read by immunoSEQ multiplex PCR, and TCRdb kept only the in-frame ones, dropping some. The sample yields roughly 290,000 clones, roughly 89% seen once. Sequencing used peripheral blood. The receptors were sampled from a man aged 25-40 years with acute or convalescent COVID-19.

This chain uses TRBV18 with TRBJ1-6; 7 bases agree with TRBD1. The CDR3 is 16 residues long. With 3 bases clipped from V and 6 bases from J, the junction kept 8 bases outside the gene matches. From germline, CDR1 is KGHSH and CDR2 LQKENI. CDR3 nucleotide sequence: TGTGCCAGCTCACCTAGTCCGGGGACAGCTAATTCACCCCTCCACTTT. Translation: CASSPSPGTANSPLHF.

The CDR3 DNA is TGCGCCAGCAGCTTGTCCGCTAGCGGGGACTACAATGAGCAGTTCTTC. Its translation: CASSLSASGDYNEQFF. The V call is TRBV5-1, the J call TRBJ2-1, with 9 bases fitting TRBD2. This CDR3 has 16 residues. The J segment lost 3 bases and the V segment lost 1 base, leaving 5 bases of the junction unmatched. Looked up from germline, CDR1 is SGHRS and CDR2 is YFSETQ.

The CDR3, as DNA: TGCAGTGCTAGTGACCCTGATACGCAGTATTTT. Amino acids: CSASDPDTQYF. This chain joins TRBV20-1 and TRBJ2-3; D remains unclear. Germline V gene sequence: CDR1 DFQATT, CDR2 SNEGSKA (reference sequence). The V gene lost 3 bases and the J gene lost 6 bases, with 7 bases spanning the gap. This CDR3 comprises 11 residues.

This rearrangement joins TRBV7-8 to TRBJ1-5, with 7 nucleotides matching TRBD1. This CDR3 comprises 18 residues. The germline gives CDR1 SGHVS, CDR2 FQNEAQ. J gave up 2 bases and V 2 bases, and 12 bases lay outside the gene matches. The CDR3 region is CASSLQSITGVGNQPQHF. CDR3 nucleotides: TGTGCCAGCAGCTTACAATCTATTACAGGGGTCGGCAATCAGCCCCAGCATTTT.

The V and J genes are TRBV9 and TRBJ1-1; D is perhaps TRBD1 (6 bases). The ends were cut back, 3 bases at V and 9 bases at J, with 18 bases in the middle. Germline V lookup: CDR1 SGDLS, CDR2 YYNGEE. The CDR3 is made up of 14 amino acids. The CDR3 bases are TGTGCCAGCAGCGGCCCCTCCCCAGGGGACCAAGCTTTCTTT. Translating it yields CASSGPSPGDQAFF.

This clone was seen just once. The CDR3 coding sequence is TGCGCCAGCAGCCAGGCCGGACAGGGGCCCGGGGAGCTGTTTTTT. This codes for CASSQAGQGPGELFF. This sequence joins TRBV4-1 and TRBJ2-2, with TRBD1 matching over 9 bases. V trimming: 3 bases; J trimming: 6 bases; junction bases outside the gene matches: 5. Germline assignment: CDR1 MGHRA and CDR2 YSYEKL. The CDR3 loop spans 15 amino acids.

This sequence joins TRBV30 and TRBJ2-7; TRBD1 might be the D (6 bases). Deletions cut 0 bases from V and 6 bases from J, with 12 bases between. Germline loops: CDR1 GTSNPN, CDR2 SVGIG (reference sequence). This CDR3 has 13 residues. CDR3 amino acids: CAWSVRGPSEQYF. CDR3 DNA: TGTGCCTGGAGTGTCAGGGGCCCGTCCGAGCAGTACTTC.

This rearrangement joins TRBV5-1 to TRBJ1-1, with a possible D match to TRBD1 (6 bases). In germline, CDR1 is SGHRS, CDR2 YFSETQ. Trimming took 0 bases from V and 1 from J, leaving 10 bases between them. This CDR3 is built from 15 residues. The CDR3 nucleotides read TGCGCCAGCAGCTTGGAGGGGACATCGAACACTGAAGCTTTCTTT. It encodes CASSLEGTSNTEAFF.

The chain employs TRBV3-1 (or the pseudogene TRBV3-2) and TRBJ1-2; D is undetermined. Germline V lookup: CDR1 LGHDT, CDR2 YNNKEL (reference sequence). The germline V and J ends were trimmed by 3 bases and 4 bases, with 3 bases remaining between them. This CDR3 region has 11 residues. The CDR3 loop is CASSHGYGYTF. CDR3 sequence (DNA): TGTGCCAGCAGCCACGGCTATGGCTACACCTTC.

The rearrangement joins TRBV30 to TRBJ1-3; TRBD1 is a possible D gene (5 bases). In germline, CDR1 is GTSNPN, CDR2 SVGIG (reference sequence). This CDR3 is built from 14 residues. Trimming took 1 base from V and 3 from J, leaving 10 bases between them. The CDR3 sequence: CAWSEDKSGNTIYF. The CDR3 DNA reads as TGTGCCTGGAGTGAGGACAAGAGTGGAAACACCATATATTTT.

This clone was seen a few times. This chain joins TRBV28 and TRBJ1-4; D is unresolved. The V end lost 5 bases, the J end lost 5 bases, and 6 bases lay between the germline ends. The length of the CDR3 is 12 residues. Germline CDR1 is MDHEN and CDR2 is SYDVKM. The CDR3 DNA is TGTGCCAGCAGTCAGAGGAATGAAAAACTGTTTTTT. Translating it yields CASSQRNEKLFF.

The gene calls are TRBV6-6 and TRBJ2-1; D is unclear. V was trimmed by 0 bases and J by 7 bases, leaving 7 bases between them. CDR1 and CDR2 from the germline V gene are MNHNY and SVGAGI (reference sequence). CDR3 length: 13 residues. CDR3 protein: CASSYSFRNEQFF. The DNA for the CDR3 is TGTGCCAGCAGTTACTCGTTCAGGAATGAGCAGTTCTTC.

The CDR3 sequence is CASSLYVRTSSGANVLTF. In nucleotides, the CDR3 is TGTGCCAGCAGTTTATATGTCAGAACCTCCTCCGGGGCCAACGTCCTGACTTTC. V is TRBV28 and J is TRBJ2-6, with unresolved D. Germline values: CDR1 MDHEN, CDR2 SYDVKM. V dropped 1 base and J dropped 4 bases, with 17 bases sitting between them. This CDR3 has 18 residues.

The chain links TRBV30 to TRBJ1-4; weak D call: TRBD1 (5 bases). The germline V gene has CDR1 GTSNPN and CDR2 SVGIG (reference sequence). The CDR3 consists of 15 residues. V lost 3 bases, J lost 3 bases, and 14 bases lay in between. CDR3 in amino acids: CAWSHPGGSNEKLFF. In nucleotides, the CDR3 is TGTGCCTGGAGCCACCCGGGGGGTTCTAATGAAAAACTGTTTTTT. Based on the CDR3 plus reference TRBV30 and TRBJ1-4, the full variable domain is SQTIHQWPATLVQPVGSPLSLECTVEGTSNPNLYWYRQAAGRGLQLLFYSVGIGQISSEVPQNLSASRPQDRQFILSSKKLLLSDSGFYLCAWSHPGGSNEKLFFGSGTQLSVL.

The CDR3 region has the DNA TGTGCCAGCAGTTTACGTCTAGGAGTACTGAATCAGCCCCAGCATTTT. It yields the protein CASSLRLGVLNQPQHF. The rearrangement uses TRBV28 and TRBJ1-5, with no clear D. This CDR3 is 16 amino acids long. V was pared by 2 bases and J by 4 bases, with 15 bases between. CDR1 is MDHEN and CDR2 is SYDVKM in the germline V gene.

The chain is built from TRBV4-1 and TRBJ2-1; TRBD1 might be the D (6 bases). V was shortened by 1 base and J by 7 bases, with 17 bases between the two germline ends. Germline CDR1 is MGHRA and CDR2 is YSYEKL. The CDR3 has 16 residues. The CDR3 region is CASSQAPQGSTNEQFF. The CDR3 nucleotides read TGCGCCAGCAGCCAAGCTCCACAGGGTAGTACTAATGAGCAGTTCTTC.

This sequence joins TRBV5-4 and TRBJ1-1, with 9 bases fitting TRBD1. Per germline, CDR1 SGHNT and CDR2 YYREEE (reference sequence). After removal of 0 bases from V and 5 bases from J, the junction contained 2 bases not matched to a gene. The CDR3 has 14 residues. In DNA, the CDR3 is TGTGCCAGCAGCTTGGGACAGGGGGAAACTGAAGCTTTCTTT. This codes for CASSLGQGETEAFF. The whole variable domain, remainder taken from reference TRBV5-4 and TRBJ1-1, is ETGVTQSPTHLIKTRGQQVTLRCSSQSGHNTVSWYQQALGQGPQFIFQYYREEENGRGNFPPRFSGLQFPNYSSELNVNALELDDSALYLCASSLGQGETEAFFGQGTRLTVV.

V and J are TRBV5-1 and TRBJ1-5; D is uncertain. V was clipped by 1 base and J by 3 bases, with 8 bases between them. The CDR3 has 14 residues. Germline V gene sequence: CDR1 SGHRS, CDR2 YFSETQ. DNA for the CDR3: TGCGCCAGCAGCTTGTCGCCAGACAATCAGCCCCAGCATTTT. Encoded protein: CASSLSPDNQPQHF.

This rearrangement joins TRBV28 to TRBJ2-5, with 8 bases aligning to TRBD2. This CDR3 is 14 amino acids long. Trimming took 5 bases from V and 1 from J; bases not matched to a gene: 3. Germline CDR1 is MDHEN and CDR2 is SYDVKM. CDR3 sequence: CASSGSGGQETQYF. The CDR3 DNA is TGTGCCAGCAGTGGAAGCGGGGGCCAAGAGACCCAGTACTTC.

This clone was detected only once. V is TRBV3-1 (or the pseudogene TRBV3-2) and J is TRBJ2-2, with a tentative D call TRBD2 (5 bases). The CDR3 consists of 15 residues. From germline, CDR1 is LGHDT and CDR2 YNNKEL (reference sequence). V lost 7 bases to trimming and J lost 0 bases, with 12 bases between them. The CDR3 bases are TGTGCCAGCAAGGAGACCGGGACGAACACCGGGGAGCTGTTTTTT. Amino acid sequence: CASKETGTNTGELFF.